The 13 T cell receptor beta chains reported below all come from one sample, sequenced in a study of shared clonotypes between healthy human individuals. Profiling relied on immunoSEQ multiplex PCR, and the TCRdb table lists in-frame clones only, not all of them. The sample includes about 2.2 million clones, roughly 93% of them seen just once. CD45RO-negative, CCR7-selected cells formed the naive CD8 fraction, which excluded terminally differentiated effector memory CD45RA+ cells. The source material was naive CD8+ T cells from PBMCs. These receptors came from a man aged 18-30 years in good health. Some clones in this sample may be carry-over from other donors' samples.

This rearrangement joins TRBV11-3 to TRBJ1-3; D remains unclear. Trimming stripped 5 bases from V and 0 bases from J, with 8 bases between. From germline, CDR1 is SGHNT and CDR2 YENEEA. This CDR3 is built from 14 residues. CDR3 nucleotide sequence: TGTGCCAGCAGCCTACCCGGCTCTGGAAACACCATATATTTT. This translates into CASSLPGSGNTIYF.

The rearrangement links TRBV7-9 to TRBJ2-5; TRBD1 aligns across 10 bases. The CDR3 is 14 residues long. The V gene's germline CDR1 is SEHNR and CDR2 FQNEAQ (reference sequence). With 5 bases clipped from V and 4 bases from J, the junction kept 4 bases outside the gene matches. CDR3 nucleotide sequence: TGTGCCAGCAGCGATCGGGACAGGGGAGAGACCCAGTACTTC. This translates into CASSDRDRGETQYF. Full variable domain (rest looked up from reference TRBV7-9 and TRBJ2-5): DTGVSQNPRHKITKRGQNVTFRCDPISEHNRLYWYRQTLGQGPEFLTYFQNEAQLEKSRLLSDRFSAERPKGSFSTLEIQRTEQGDSAMYLCASSDRDRGETQYFGPGTRLLVL.

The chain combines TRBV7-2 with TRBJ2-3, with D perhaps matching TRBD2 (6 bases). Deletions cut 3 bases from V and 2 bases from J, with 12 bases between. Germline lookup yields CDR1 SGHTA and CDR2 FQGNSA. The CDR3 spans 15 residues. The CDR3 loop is CASSFSGGDTDTQYF. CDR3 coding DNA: TGTGCCAGCAGCTTTAGCGGCGGCGACACAGATACGCAGTATTTT.

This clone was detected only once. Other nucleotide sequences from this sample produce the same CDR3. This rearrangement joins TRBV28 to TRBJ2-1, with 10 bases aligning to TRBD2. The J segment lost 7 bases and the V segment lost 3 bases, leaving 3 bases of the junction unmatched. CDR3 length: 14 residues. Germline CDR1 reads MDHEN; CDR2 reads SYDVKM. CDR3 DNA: TGTGCCAGCAGTTTGCTAGCGGGAGTGAATGAGCAGTTCTTC. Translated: CASSLLAGVNEQFF.

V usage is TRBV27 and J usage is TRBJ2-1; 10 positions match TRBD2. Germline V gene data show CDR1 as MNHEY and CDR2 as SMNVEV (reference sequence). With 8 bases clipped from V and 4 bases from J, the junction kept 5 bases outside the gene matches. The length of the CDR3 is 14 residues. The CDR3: CASSTSGFYNEQFF. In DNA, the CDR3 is TGTGCCAGCTCGACTAGCGGGTTTTACAATGAGCAGTTCTTC.

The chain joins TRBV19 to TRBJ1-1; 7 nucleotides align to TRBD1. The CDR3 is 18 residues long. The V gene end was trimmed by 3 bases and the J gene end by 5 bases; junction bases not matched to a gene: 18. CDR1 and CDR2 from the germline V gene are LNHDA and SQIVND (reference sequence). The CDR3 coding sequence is TGTGCCAGTAGTATCCTGCCAGGGGGGGCGGTTGGTGGAACTGAAGCTTTCTTT. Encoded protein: CASSILPGGAVGGTEAFF.

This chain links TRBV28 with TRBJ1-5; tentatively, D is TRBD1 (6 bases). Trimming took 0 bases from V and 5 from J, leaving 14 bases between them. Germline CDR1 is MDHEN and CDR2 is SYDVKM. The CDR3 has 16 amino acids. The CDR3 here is CASSLWGGAQDQPQHF. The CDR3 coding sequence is TGTGCCAGCAGTTTATGGGGGGGGGCGCAGGATCAGCCCCAGCATTTT.

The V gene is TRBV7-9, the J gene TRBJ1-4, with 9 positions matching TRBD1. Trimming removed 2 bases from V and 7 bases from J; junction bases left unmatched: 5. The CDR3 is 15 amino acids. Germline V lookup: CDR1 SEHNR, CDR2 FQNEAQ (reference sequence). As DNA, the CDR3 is TGTGCCAGCAGCTTACGGACAGGGGTTAGTGAAAAACTGTTTTTT. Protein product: CASSLRTGVSEKLFF.

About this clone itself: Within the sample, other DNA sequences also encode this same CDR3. The CDR3 region has the DNA TGTGCCACCAGCAGAGAGGGGGCAGATACGCAGTATTTT. Translated: CATSREGADTQYF. The genes are TRBV15 and TRBJ2-3; D assignment may be TRBD1 or TRBD2 (5 bases each). This CDR3 is 13 amino acids long. Trimming took 0 bases from V and 4 from J, leaving 5 bases between them. Germline loops: CDR1 LNHNV, CDR2 YYDKDF (reference sequence).

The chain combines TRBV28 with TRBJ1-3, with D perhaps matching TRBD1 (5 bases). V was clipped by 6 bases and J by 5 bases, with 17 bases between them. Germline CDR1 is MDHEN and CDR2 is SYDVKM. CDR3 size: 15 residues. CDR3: CASRPGTYSRNTIYF. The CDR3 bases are TGTGCCAGCAGGCCCGGGACCTACTCAAGAAACACCATATATTTT.

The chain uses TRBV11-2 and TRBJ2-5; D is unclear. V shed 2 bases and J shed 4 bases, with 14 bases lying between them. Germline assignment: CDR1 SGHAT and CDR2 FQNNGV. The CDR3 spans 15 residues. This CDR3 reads CASSLTMGPRETQYF. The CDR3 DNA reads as TGTGCCAGCAGCTTAACAATGGGTCCCAGAGAGACCCAGTACTTC.

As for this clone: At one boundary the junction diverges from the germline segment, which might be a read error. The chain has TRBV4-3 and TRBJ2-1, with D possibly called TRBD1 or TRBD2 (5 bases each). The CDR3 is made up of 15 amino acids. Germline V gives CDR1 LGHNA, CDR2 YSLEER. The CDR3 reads CASSQGPGPYNEQFF. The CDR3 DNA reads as TGCGCCAGCAGTCAAGGCCCGGGACCCTACAATGAGCAGTTCTTC.

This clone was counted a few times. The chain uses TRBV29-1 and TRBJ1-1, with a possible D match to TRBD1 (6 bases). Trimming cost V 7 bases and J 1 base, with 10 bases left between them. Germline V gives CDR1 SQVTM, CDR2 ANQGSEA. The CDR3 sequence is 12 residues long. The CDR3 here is CSAPTGNTEAFF. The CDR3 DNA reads TGCAGCGCCCCGACAGGGAACACTGAAGCTTTCTTT. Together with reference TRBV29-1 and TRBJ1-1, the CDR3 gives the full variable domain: SAVISQKPSRDICQRGTSLTIQCQVDSQVTMMFWYRQQPGQSLTLIATANQGSEATYESGFVIDKFPISRPNLTFSTLTVSNMSPEDSSIYLCSAPTGNTEAFFGQGTRLTVV.